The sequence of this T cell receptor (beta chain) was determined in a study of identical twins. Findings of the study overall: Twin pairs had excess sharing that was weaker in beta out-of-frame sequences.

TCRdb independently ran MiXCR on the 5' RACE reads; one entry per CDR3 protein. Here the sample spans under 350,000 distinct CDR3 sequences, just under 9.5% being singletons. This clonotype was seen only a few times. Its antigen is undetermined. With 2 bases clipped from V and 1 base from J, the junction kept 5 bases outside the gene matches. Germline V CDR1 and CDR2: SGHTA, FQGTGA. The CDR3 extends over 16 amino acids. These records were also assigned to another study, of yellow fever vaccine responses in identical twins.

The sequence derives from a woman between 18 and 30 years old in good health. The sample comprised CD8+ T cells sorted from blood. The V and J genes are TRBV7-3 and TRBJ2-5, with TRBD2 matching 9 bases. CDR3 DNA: TGTGCCAGCAGCTTATGGCCTAGCGGGGTCCAAGAGACCCAGTACTTC. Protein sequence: CASSLWPSGVQETQYF.